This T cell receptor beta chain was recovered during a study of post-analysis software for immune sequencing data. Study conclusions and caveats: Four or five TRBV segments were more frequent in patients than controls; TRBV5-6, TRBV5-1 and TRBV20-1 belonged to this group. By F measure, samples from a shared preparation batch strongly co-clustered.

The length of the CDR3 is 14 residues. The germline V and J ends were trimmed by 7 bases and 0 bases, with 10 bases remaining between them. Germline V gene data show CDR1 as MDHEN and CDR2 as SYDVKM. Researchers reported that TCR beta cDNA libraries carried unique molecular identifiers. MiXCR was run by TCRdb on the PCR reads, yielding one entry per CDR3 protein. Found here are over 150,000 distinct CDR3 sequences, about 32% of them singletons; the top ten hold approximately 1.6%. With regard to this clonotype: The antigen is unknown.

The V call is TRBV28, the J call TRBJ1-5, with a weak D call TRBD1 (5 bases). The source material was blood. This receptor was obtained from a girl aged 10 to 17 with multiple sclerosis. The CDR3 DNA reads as TGTGCCAGCACCTTTGGGGGTAGCAATCAGCCCCAGCATTTT. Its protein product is CASTFGGSNQPQHF.